These 21 T cell receptor beta chains were sequenced from one sample in a study of molecular identifiers for immune sequencing clone quantification. TCRdb recomputed calls from the PCR reads with MiXCR, one row per CDR3 protein. The data show about 12,000 distinct CDR3 sequences, 18% seen once. The sample taken for sequencing was naive CD8+ T cells from blood, with Jurkat cell RNA spiked in. Noted subset: FACS-sorted CD8+CD4-CCR7+CD45RA+ naive T cells. These receptors originate from a human donor in good health. Some libraries in this study had Jurkat cell RNA spiked in.

This sequence joins TRBV13 and TRBJ2-1; unclear D gene. The CDR3 is made up of 12 amino acids. Trimming removed 2 bases at V and 8 bases at J, with 7 bases between. In germline, CDR1 is PRHDT, CDR2 FYEKMQ (reference sequence). The CDR3 here is CASSLRVDEQFF. The CDR3 DNA reads as TGTGCCAGCAGCTTACGGGTGGATGAGCAGTTCTTC.

This clonotype was detected ten times or more. The chain couples TRBV2 to TRBJ1-2; D is unclear. The V gene lost 2 bases and the J gene lost 6 bases, with 22 bases spanning the gap. The length of the CDR3 is 17 residues. Germline V lookup: CDR1 SNHLY, CDR2 FYNNEI. The CDR3 loop is CASSENFLVEISNGYTF. The CDR3 nucleotides read TGTGCCAGCAGTGAAAATTTTTTAGTGGAAATTAGTAATGGCTACACCTTC.

In its sample, this clonotype was seen a few times. The gene calls are TRBV2 and TRBJ2-7, with D hard to call. CDR3 length: 13 amino acids. Germline CDR1 and CDR2: SNHLY and FYNNEI. V was clipped by 1 base and J by 5 bases, with 9 bases between them. The CDR3 loop is CASSEVRLHEQYF. In nucleotides, the CDR3 is TGTGCCAGCAGTGAAGTAAGGCTCCACGAGCAGTACTTC.

Within the sample, this clonotype is medium-sized. The chain combines TRBV20-1 with TRBJ2-2; weak D call: TRBD1 (5 bases). CDR3 size: 13 residues. Trimming left V 0 bases short and J 9 bases short, with 11 bases between. The germline gives CDR1 DFQATT, CDR2 SNEGSKA (reference sequence). CDR3: CSARDRGSRELFF. For the CDR3, the DNA is TGCAGTGCTAGAGATAGGGGAAGCCGGGAGCTGTTTTTT.

In this sample, this clonotype is medium-sized. The chain couples TRBV7-9 to TRBJ2-3; 9 nucleotides line up with TRBD2. The CDR3 runs to 18 residues. Germline CDR1 is SEHNR and CDR2 is FQNEAQ (reference sequence). The ends lost 4 bases at V and 6 bases at J; junction bases unmatched: 17. The CDR3 DNA follows: TGTGCCAGCAGCTCTACATGGGGCGGGAGGGCCGAGGAGGATACGCAGTATTTT. It encodes CASSSTWGGRAEEDTQYF. The whole variable domain, filled in from reference TRBV7-9 and TRBJ2-3, reads DTGVSQNPRHKITKRGQNVTFRCDPISEHNRLYWYRQTLGQGPEFLTYFQNEAQLEKSRLLSDRFSAERPKGSFSTLEIQRTEQGDSAMYLCASSSTWGGRAEEDTQYFGPGTRLTVL.

Details on this clonotype: This may be a read error: a much more frequent sequence differs by one nucleotide. The V call is TRBV7-9, the J call TRBJ2-1; maybe TRBD2 (6 bases). The V gene's germline CDR1 is SEHNR and CDR2 FQNEAQ (reference sequence). CDR3 length: 12 residues. CDR3: CASGLGGNEQFF. CDR3 in DNA: TGTGCCAGCGGCTTGGGGGGAAATGAGCAGTTCTTC.

This clonotype was observed at least ten times. The rearrangement links TRBV7-9 to TRBJ2-7, with 7 positions matching TRBD2. The CDR3 totals 16 residues. Unmatched junction bases numbered 12, after V lost 5 bases and J lost 2 bases. The germline V gene encodes CDR1 SEHNR and CDR2 FQNEAQ (reference sequence). This CDR3 is CASSSSWAGVTYEQYF. As DNA, the CDR3 is TGTGCCAGCAGCAGCTCATGGGCGGGAGTCACCTACGAGCAGTACTTC.

In its sample, this clonotype ranks as medium-sized (0.01 to 0.1%). This chain uses TRBV24-1 with TRBJ2-3; 11 bases align to TRBD2. CDR1 is KGHDR and CDR2 is SFDVKD in the germline V gene. J was trimmed by 0 bases and V by 4 bases; bases with no gene match: 2. The CDR3 spans 16 residues. CDR3 nucleotides: TGTGCCACCAGTGAGGGGACTAGCGGAAGCACAGATACGCAGTATTTT. The encoded protein is CATSEGTSGSTDTQYF.

This clonotype was detected many times. The J gene is TRBJ1-1, the V gene TRBV27, with TRBD1 as a possible D gene (5 bases). Trimming shortened V by 2 bases and J by 13 bases, and 17 bases separated the two germline ends. From germline, CDR1 is MNHEY and CDR2 SMNVEV (reference sequence). This CDR3 contains 13 residues. The CDR3 DNA sequence: TGTGCCAGCAGTTTAGGGGCCGGGACTGCGAATTTCTTT. Residues: CASSLGAGTANFF.

Many counts were recorded for this clonotype. The CDR3: CASSQYRDRGPGELFF. CDR3 coding DNA: TGTGCCAGCAGCCAATACCGGGACAGGGGTCCCGGGGAGCTGTTTTTT. The chain is built from TRBV7-6 and TRBJ2-2; 10 bases match TRBD1. The CDR3 has 16 amino acids. Germline loops: CDR1 SGHVS, CDR2 FNYEAQ. The V gene end was trimmed by 5 bases and the J gene end by 6 bases; junction bases not matched to a gene: 9.

Comment on this clonotype: A junction boundary mismatches the germline segment, possibly from a read error. The chain links TRBV5-1 to TRBJ1-3; D might be TRBD1 (5 bases). This CDR3 has 15 amino acids. From germline, CDR1 is SGHRS and CDR2 YFSETQ. The CDR3 sequence is CASSFQGLLGSTIYF. For the CDR3, the DNA is TGCGCCAGCAGCTTCCAGGGCCTACTCGGAAGCACCATATATTTT.

This clonotype is labeled as medium-sized. The V gene is TRBV29-1, the J gene TRBJ2-1; no definite D call. The CDR3 sequence is 13 residues long. The germline CDR1 and CDR2 sequences are SQVTM and ANQGSEA. V lost 6 bases and J 4 bases, leaving 13 bases between the germline ends. The chain's CDR3 is CSVLLLDYNEQFF. The CDR3 DNA sequence: TGCAGCGTCCTCCTACTGGATTACAATGAGCAGTTCTTC.

On this clonotype: The final CDR3 position lacks the conserved phenylalanine or tryptophan, pointing to a likely read error. J is TRBJ1-2 and V is TRBV29-1; D is possibly TRBD1 (5 bases). V dropped 7 bases and J dropped 2 bases, with 14 bases sitting between them. The germline CDR1 and CDR2 sequences are SQVTM and ANQGSEA. The CDR3 totals 13 residues. CDR3 region: CSGHTGENYGYTL. The CDR3 DNA reads as TGCAGCGGTCATACGGGGGAAAACTATGGCTACACCCTC.

This clonotype has more than one count but fewer than ten. The chain joins TRBV5-1 to TRBJ2-7; tentative D call: TRBD2 (5 bases). The ends were cut back, 4 bases at V and 3 bases at J, with 11 bases in the middle. Germline values: CDR1 SGHRS, CDR2 YFSETQ. The CDR3 extends over 13 amino acids. The CDR3 nucleotides read TGCGCCAGCAGCCCTGGACTTTTCTACGAGCAGTACTTC. Residues: CASSPGLFYEQYF.

This clonotype is categorized as medium-sized (0.01 to 0.1%). The chain joins TRBV29-1 to TRBJ2-2; D unresolved. The CDR3 is 16 amino acids. V was clipped by 0 bases and J by 0 bases, with 11 bases between them. CDR1 and CDR2 from the germline V gene are SQVTM and ANQGSEA. CDR3 bases: TGCAGCGTTGAAGATGACAACTACTCGAACACCGGGGAGCTGTTTTTT. Its translation is CSVEDDNYSNTGELFF.

In its sample, this clonotype was seen many times. The chain carries TRBV7-9 and TRBJ2-2; D not certain. Germline CDR1 SEHNR, CDR2 FQNEAQ (reference sequence). This CDR3 contains 14 residues. Trimming removed 5 bases from V and 0 bases from J, with 7 bases in between. The DNA of the CDR3 is TGTGCCAGCAGCCCCGCCGCGAACACCGGGGAGCTGTTTTTT. This encodes CASSPAANTGELFF.

In its sample, this clonotype is medium-sized (0.01 to 0.1%). CDR3 DNA: TGTGCCAGCAGCCCCGGAGGGGAGGTCGAAACAGATACGCAGTATTTT. Translating it yields CASSPGGEVETDTQYF. The chain employs TRBV7-9 and TRBJ2-3; D possibly corresponds to TRBD2 (6 bases). The V gene's germline CDR1 is SEHNR and CDR2 FQNEAQ (reference sequence). Trimming left V 5 bases short and J 3 bases short, with 18 bases between. CDR3 length: 16 amino acids.

This clonotype was observed many times. The rearrangement joins TRBV7-9 to TRBJ1-6, with 9 positions matching TRBD1. The CDR3 spans 15 residues. V trimming: 6 bases; J trimming: 8 bases; junction bases outside the gene matches: 8. The germline gives CDR1 SEHNR, CDR2 FQNEAQ (reference sequence). CDR3 sequence (DNA): TGTGCCAGCAGTACCTGGGACAGGGCTGATTCACCCCTCCACTTT. Translation: CASSTWDRADSPLHF.

In this sample, this clonotype is medium-sized. CDR3 protein: CASSNLADYEQYF. The CDR3 DNA is TGTGCCAGCAGTAATCTAGCGGATTACGAGCAGTACTTC. This chain uses TRBV6-2 or TRBV6-3 with TRBJ2-7; 7 bases agree with TRBD2. Germline V gives CDR1 MNHEY, CDR2 SVGEGT. V gave up 5 bases and J gave up 4 bases; unmatched junction bases: 5. The CDR3 runs to 13 residues.

With regard to this clonotype: Since a much larger clone is just one base distant, this may be a read error. The V gene is TRBV20-1, the J gene TRBJ2-3; D possibly uses TRBD1 or TRBD2 (5 bases each). Trimming pared 3 bases from V and 4 bases from J, leaving 20 bases between. Looked up from germline, CDR1 is DFQATT and CDR2 is SNEGSKA (reference sequence). The CDR3 has 16 residues. The CDR3 is CSASNGAEKWADTQYF. CDR3 sequence (DNA): TGCAGTGCTAGTAACGGGGCTGAAAAATGGGCAGATACGCAGTATTTT.

This clonotype is labeled medium-sized. The CDR3 DNA is TGTGCCAGCAGTTTAAGGGCCGACAGCCTGAACACTGAAGCTTTCTTT. As protein: CASSLRADSLNTEAFF. The chain employs TRBV28 and TRBJ1-1, with D possibly TRBD1 on 5 matching bases. This CDR3 has 16 amino acids. The germline V and J ends were trimmed by 2 bases and 0 bases, with 13 bases remaining between them. Germline V gene sequence: CDR1 MDHEN, CDR2 SYDVKM.